Each of the 32 T cell receptor beta chains below was sequenced from the same sample in a study of blood T cell repertoires in COVID-19. Sequencing used immunoSEQ multiplex PCR; TCRdb keeps in-frame clones, though not all of them. The sample holds 20,000 to 30,000 clones; 85% to 90% are singletons and the top ten take around 7.6%. The specimen was peripheral blood. These TCRs come from a human donor in a cohort sampled during active COVID-19.

The chain joins TRBV7-2 to TRBJ2-1; D call uncertain. V lost 1 base and J lost 7, with 8 bases in between. Germline V gene sequence: CDR1 SGHTA, CDR2 FQGNSA. The CDR3 has 13 residues. The DNA of the CDR3 is TGTGCCAGCAGCTTAGTCTACCGAAATGAGCAGTTCTTC. Translated: CASSLVYRNEQFF.

The V gene is TRBV6-5, the J gene TRBJ2-1; TRBD2 matches at 12 bases. Looked up from germline, CDR1 is MNHEY and CDR2 is SVGAGI. The CDR3 extends over 15 amino acids. Germline trimming cut 9 bases from V and 3 bases from J; bases unmatched to any gene: 6. CDR3 DNA sequence: TGTGCCAGTATACTAGCGGGAGGATTCTACAATGAGCAGTTCTTC. Translation gives CASILAGGFYNEQFF.

This CDR3 is CASSSKSGSYNEQFF. CDR3 coding DNA: TGCGCCAGCAGTTCGAAGAGCGGGAGTTACAATGAGCAGTTCTTC. The rearrangement joins TRBV23-1 to TRBJ2-1; TRBD2 matches 8 bases. TRBV23-1 qualifies as an ORF whose function is uncertain. This CDR3 region has 15 residues. After removal of 5 bases from V and 4 bases from J, the junction contained 7 bases not matched to a gene.

The CDR3 spells CASRDPRSRHTEAFF. The CDR3 DNA is TGTGCCAGTAGAGACCCGAGGTCACGGCACACTGAAGCTTTCTTT. The J gene is TRBJ1-1, the V gene TRBV19, with no clear D. The CDR3 has 15 residues. Trimming took off 6 bases at V and 3 bases at J, with 17 bases between the two ends. From germline, CDR1 is LNHDA and CDR2 SQIVND (reference sequence).

J is TRBJ2-7 and V is TRBV9; 11 nucleotides match TRBD1. Losses at the gene ends were 4 bases for V and 3 bases for J; bases not matched to a gene: 3. Germline values: CDR1 SGDLS, CDR2 YYNGEE. The CDR3 is 14 residues long. CDR3 region: CASSSGTGGYEQYF. CDR3 in DNA: TGTGCCAGCAGCTCCGGGACAGGGGGCTACGAGCAGTACTTC. The variable domain in full, completed from reference TRBV9 and TRBJ2-7, reads DSGVTQTPKHLITATGQRVTLRCSPRSGDLSVYWYQQSLDQGLQFLIQYYNGEERAKGNILERFSAQQFPDLHSELNLSSLELGDSALYFCASSSGTGGYEQYFGPGTRLTVT.

V and J are TRBV7-2 and TRBJ1-3; possibly TRBD1 for D (5 bases). Trimming pared 5 bases from V and 2 bases from J, leaving 10 bases between. Germline V lookup: CDR1 SGHTA, CDR2 FQGNSA. The CDR3 extends over 14 amino acids. Here the CDR3 reads CASSRGTAGNTIYF. For the CDR3, the DNA is TGTGCCAGCAGCCGCGGGACGGCTGGAAACACCATATATTTT.

J is TRBJ1-4 and V is TRBV7-9, with a weak D call TRBD1 (6 bases). The V gene lost 8 bases and the J gene lost 4 bases, with 17 bases spanning the gap. The CDR3 extends over 15 amino acids. Looked up from germline, CDR1 is SEHNR and CDR2 is FQNEAQ (reference sequence). The CDR3: CASRPAGAGNEKLFF. As DNA, the CDR3 is TGTGCCAGCCGACCCGCGGGGGCCGGTAATGAAAAACTGTTTTTT.

The J gene is TRBJ2-7, the V gene TRBV7-9, with TRBD2 as a possible D gene (5 bases). Trimming took 2 bases from V and 2 from J, leaving 7 bases between them. Germline-derived CDR1 and CDR2 are SEHNR and FQNEAQ (reference sequence). This CDR3 spans 13 amino acids. CDR3 sequence (DNA): TGTGCCAGCAGCTTACGAGGGACCTACGAGCAGTACTTC. Translating it yields CASSLRGTYEQYF.

The chain couples TRBV15 to TRBJ2-7; TRBD2 agrees at 9 bases. CDR1 and CDR2 (germline): LNHNV, YYDKDF (reference sequence). V lost 1 base, J lost 1 base, and 11 bases stayed unmatched. This CDR3 region has 18 residues. CDR3 DNA sequence: TGTGCCACCAGCAGAGTCGGCGGAGCGAGCGGGAGGTCCTACGAGCAGTACTTC. Translated: CATSRVGGASGRSYEQYF.

The gene calls are TRBV9 and TRBJ2-7; D might be TRBD1 (5 bases). V dropped 4 bases and J dropped 9 bases, with 20 bases sitting between them. The V gene's germline CDR1 is SGDLS and CDR2 YYNGEE. The CDR3 has 14 residues. The CDR3 DNA sequence: TGTGCCAGCAGCCCCCGGCAGGGTGTAACTACGCAGTACTTC. It yields the protein CASSPRQGVTTQYF. The full variable domain, its missing parts supplied by reference TRBV9 and TRBJ2-7, is DSGVTQTPKHLITATGQRVTLRCSPRSGDLSVYWYQQSLDQGLQFLIQYYNGEERAKGNILERFSAQQFPDLHSELNLSSLELGDSALYFCASSPRQGVTTQYFGPGTRLTVT.

V is TRBV18 and J is TRBJ1-1; D is unclear. Germline CDR1 is KGHSH and CDR2 is LQKENI. The CDR3 runs to 11 residues. V dropped 5 bases and J dropped 4 bases, with 5 bases sitting between them. The CDR3 DNA reads TGTGCCAGCTCATACGGCACTGAAGCTTTCTTT. As protein: CASSYGTEAFF.

The rearrangement uses TRBV18 and TRBJ1-2; 9 nucleotides match TRBD1. CDR1 KGHSH and CDR2 LQKENI come from the germline V gene. The ends lost 5 bases at V and 6 bases at J; junction bases unmatched: 7. The CDR3 spans 14 residues. The CDR3 loop reads CASSATGGEDGYTF. The CDR3 region has the DNA TGTGCCAGCTCAGCTACAGGGGGCGAGGATGGCTACACCTTC.

The V and J genes are TRBV7-2 and TRBJ2-2; 12 bases are shared with TRBD2. V lost 3 bases to trimming and J lost 4 bases; unmatched junction nucleotides: 6. Per germline, CDR1 SGHTA and CDR2 FQGNSA. The CDR3 is 17 amino acids. The CDR3 here is CASSFLTSGRSTGELFF. Written as DNA, the CDR3 is TGTGCCAGCAGCTTCCTGACTAGCGGGAGATCCACCGGGGAGCTGTTTTTT. The complete variable domain, with remaining parts taken from reference TRBV7-2 and TRBJ2-2, reads GAGVSQSPSNKVTEKGKDVELRCDPISGHTALYWYRQSLGQGLEFLIYFQGNSAPDKSGLPSDRFSAERTGGSVSTLTIQRTQQEDSAVYLCASSFLTSGRSTGELFFGEGSRLTVL.

The V and J genes are TRBV19 and TRBJ1-5; tentatively, D is TRBD1 (6 bases). CDR3 length: 12 amino acids. The germline V gene has CDR1 LNHDA and CDR2 SQIVND (reference sequence). V was cut by 6 bases and J by 7 bases, with 10 bases left in between. CDR3 sequence (DNA): TGTGCCAGTAGGACAGGCGACCAGCCCCAGCATTTT. Translation: CASRTGDQPQHF.

The rearrangement joins TRBV11-2 to TRBJ1-2; a weak D match, TRBD1 (6 bases). CDR3 size: 12 residues. CDR1 is SGHAT, CDR2 FQNNGV, per germline. V was pared by 5 bases and J by 8 bases, with 12 bases between. This CDR3 is CASSPTGFGYTF. The CDR3 region has the DNA TGTGCCAGCAGCCCGACAGGATTCGGCTACACCTTC.

V is TRBV5-4 and J is TRBJ2-7; the match to TRBD2 covers 12 bases. Germline assignment: CDR1 SGHNT and CDR2 YYREEE (reference sequence). The CDR3 covers 15 residues. The V and J ends lost 3 bases and 9 bases, in that order; junction bases with no gene match: 10. For the CDR3, the DNA is TGTGCCAGCAGCTCCAAGACTAGCGGGGGTCTCTTGCAGTACTTC. It codes for CASSSKTSGGLLQYF. The full variable domain, rest sourced from reference TRBV5-4 and TRBJ2-7, is ETGVTQSPTHLIKTRGQQVTLRCSSQSGHNTVSWYQQALGQGPQFIFQYYREEENGRGNFPPRFSGLQFPNYSSELNVNALELDDSALYLCASSSKTSGGLLQYFGPGTRLTVT.

The chain couples TRBV7-9 to TRBJ2-7, with 10 bases fitting TRBD2. Trimming took 6 bases from V and 0 from J; bases not matched to a gene: 11. The CDR3 consists of 17 residues. Germline CDR1 reads SEHNR; CDR2 reads FQNEAQ (reference sequence). CDR3: CASSGWTSGPSSYEQYF. Here the CDR3 DNA reads TGTGCCAGCAGTGGGTGGACTAGCGGCCCCAGCTCCTACGAGCAGTACTTC.

The chain combines TRBV7-2 with TRBJ1-6; D unresolved. This CDR3 is 15 amino acids long. CDR1 SGHTA and CDR2 FQGNSA come from the germline V gene. Trimming pared 2 bases from V and 9 bases from J, leaving 14 bases between. The CDR3 sequence is CASSLSPVRGSPLHF. The CDR3 DNA is TGTGCCAGCAGCTTAAGCCCCGTGCGGGGTTCACCCCTCCACTTT.

V usage is TRBV5-1 and J usage is TRBJ1-1; 9 bases match TRBD1. Germline trimming cut 4 bases from V and 1 base from J; bases unmatched to any gene: 2. Germline V lookup: CDR1 SGHRS, CDR2 YFSETQ. The CDR3 totals 14 residues. The CDR3 coding sequence is TGCGCCAGCAGCCCACAGGGGGCGAACACTGAAGCTTTCTTT. As protein: CASSPQGANTEAFF. Variable domain in full (rest from reference TRBV5-1 and TRBJ1-1): KAGVTQTPRYLIKTRGQQVTLSCSPISGHRSVSWYQQTPGQGLQFLFEYFSETQRNKGNFPGRFSGRQFSNSRSEMNVSTLELGDSALYLCASSPQGANTEAFFGQGTRLTVV.

The rearrangement joins TRBV19 to TRBJ2-1, with D perhaps TRBD1 (7 bases). CDR3 length equals 17 residues. The germline CDR1 and CDR2 sequences are LNHDA and SQIVND (reference sequence). Trimming pared 2 bases from V and 7 bases from J, leaving 21 bases between. In nucleotides, the CDR3 is TGTGCCAGTAGTATAAGTTCGGGCCGGCGGGACAGAAATGAGCAGTTCTTC. Translated: CASSISSGRRDRNEQFF.

The genes are TRBV7-8 and TRBJ2-1, with 10 bases fitting TRBD2. Per germline, CDR1 SGHVS and CDR2 FQNEAQ. The CDR3 spans 18 residues. With V trimmed by 5 bases and J by 3 bases, 13 bases remained unmatched. The DNA for the CDR3 is TGTGCCAGCAGCCCCGTGGCCAGTAGCGGGGGGTTCTACAATGAGCAGTTCTTC. Protein product: CASSPVASSGGFYNEQFF.

The chain carries TRBV7-2 and TRBJ2-7, with D tentatively TRBD2 (5 bases). The CDR3 is 16 amino acids. Trimming pared 1 base from V and 0 bases from J, leaving 13 bases between. Germline assignment: CDR1 SGHTA and CDR2 FQGNSA. The CDR3 coding sequence is TGTGCCAGCAGCTTAGTCCCCGGGATCAGCTCCTACGAGCAGTACTTC. Translation: CASSLVPGISSYEQYF. The whole variable domain, remainder taken from reference TRBV7-2 and TRBJ2-7, is GAGVSQSPSNKVTEKGKDVELRCDPISGHTALYWYRQSLGQGLEFLIYFQGNSAPDKSGLPSDRFSAERTGGSVSTLTIQRTQQEDSAVYLCASSLVPGISSYEQYFGPGTRLTVT.

The chain carries TRBV7-8 and TRBJ2-3; D perhaps matches TRBD2 (5 bases). CDR1 is SGHVS, CDR2 FQNEAQ, per germline. V was pared by 0 bases and J by 2 bases, with 9 bases between. The CDR3 is 15 residues long. CDR3 DNA sequence: TGTGCCAGCAGCTTAGCCGGAGGTCCCACAGATACGCAGTATTTT. Its protein is CASSLAGGPTDTQYF.

Only a few counts were recorded for this clone. The chain couples TRBV19 to TRBJ1-1; D is ambiguous. The CDR3 runs 14 residues. Germline V CDR1 and CDR2: LNHDA, SQIVND (reference sequence). Trimming removed 5 bases at V and 4 bases at J, with 14 bases between. CDR3 sequence: CASSLSGGGTEAFF. In DNA, the CDR3 is TGTGCCAGTAGTCTATCAGGAGGAGGCACTGAAGCTTTCTTT.

The CDR3 nucleotides are TGTGCCACTAAACGGCTAGCGGGCTCCGTGAACACCGGGGAGCTGTTTTTT. Its translation is CATKRLAGSVNTGELFF. The rearrangement joins TRBV19 to TRBJ2-2; 8 bases fit TRBD2. Germline loops: CDR1 LNHDA, CDR2 SQIVND (reference sequence). V shed 10 bases and J 1 base; nucleotides not matched to a gene: 14. The CDR3 is 17 residues long.

The chain recombines TRBV7-9 with TRBJ2-7; no definite D call. Trimming took off 3 bases at V and 1 base at J, with 7 bases between the two ends. Germline CDR1 and CDR2: SEHNR and FQNEAQ (reference sequence). The CDR3 length is 13 residues. The CDR3 DNA is TGTGCCAGCAGCTTGACACCGTCCTACGAGCAGTACTTC. This sequence encodes CASSLTPSYEQYF.

The V call is TRBV10-3, the J call TRBJ1-1; possible D gene TRBD1, 6 bases. The CDR3 spans 13 residues. The V gene lost 7 bases and the J gene lost 0 bases, with 9 bases spanning the gap. CDR1 ENHRY and CDR2 SYGVKD come from the germline V gene. This CDR3 is CAITQGLNTEAFF. The CDR3 bases are TGTGCCATCACACAGGGTTTGAACACTGAAGCTTTCTTT.

This clone was recorded once. V gene TRBV9 combines with J gene TRBJ1-2, with D unclear. In germline, CDR1 is SGDLS, CDR2 YYNGEE. The ends were cut back, 0 bases at V and 0 bases at J, with 9 bases in the middle. The CDR3 is made up of 15 amino acids. CDR3 in amino acids: CASSVVGGTNYGYTF. CDR3 DNA: TGTGCCAGCAGCGTAGTAGGCGGAACTAACTATGGCTACACCTTC.

J is TRBJ2-7 and V is TRBV7-2; a weak D match, TRBD1 (5 bases). V lost 2 bases and J lost 3, with 11 bases in between. Germline CDR1 is SGHTA and CDR2 is FQGNSA. The CDR3 totals 14 residues. The DNA for the CDR3 is TGTGCCAGCAGCTTACTACAGGTAGGCTACGAGCAGTACTTC. This encodes CASSLLQVGYEQYF.

The chain recombines TRBV28 with TRBJ2-1; 8 nucleotides align to TRBD1. With 5 bases clipped from V and 2 bases from J, the junction kept 5 bases outside the gene matches. CDR1 is MDHEN and CDR2 is SYDVKM in the germline V gene. CDR3 length: 15 residues. For the CDR3, the DNA is TGTGCCAGCAGTCCCGGGACAGGTCCCTACAATGAGCAGTTCTTC. Protein product: CASSPGTGPYNEQFF.

This rearrangement joins TRBV2 to TRBJ1-6, with D perhaps TRBD1 (5 bases). The ends were cut back, 8 bases at V and 10 bases at J, with 15 bases in the middle. The germline CDR1 and CDR2 sequences are SNHLY and FYNNEI. The CDR3 has 13 residues. The CDR3 sequence is CASQTVLSSPLHF. The DNA for the CDR3 is TGTGCCAGCCAGACAGTGTTAAGCTCACCCCTCCACTTT. The full variable domain, its missing parts supplied by reference TRBV2 and TRBJ1-6, is EPEVTQTPSHQVTQMGQEVILRCVPISNHLYFYWYRQILGQKVEFLVSFYNNEISEKSEIFDDQFSVERPDGSNFTLKIRSTKLEDSAMYFCASQTVLSSPLHFGNGTRLTVT.

The chain carries TRBV7-2 and TRBJ2-1; 9 nucleotides match TRBD2. Germline V gives CDR1 SGHTA, CDR2 FQGNSA. The V gene end was trimmed by 2 bases and the J gene end by 8 bases; junction bases not matched to a gene: 10. This CDR3 is 16 amino acids long. In DNA form, the CDR3 reads TGTGCCAGCAGCTTAAGCCGGGATAGCGGGAGTTATGAGCAGTTCTTC. Amino acids: CASSLSRDSGSYEQFF.